The rows below give T cell receptor beta chains drawn from one sample of a study of PD-1 blockade in classical Hodgkin lymphoma. TCRdb's copy holds only in-frame clones and misses some; the assay was immunoSEQ multiplex PCR. The sample lists some 2,900 clones, 75% to 90% seen once, with approximately 28% in the top ten. The sequenced sample was CD8+ T cells from blood, obtained before the fourth cycle of nivolumab. The receptors stem from a human donor with classical Hodgkin lymphoma. The CDR3 runs from the conserved cysteine through the conserved F or W. D genes are given only for firm matches. Not all rows give a size; the values are once, few, many and, for expanded clones, a class.

d_call	clone_size	j_call	v_call	cdr3_nt	cdr3_aa
.	few	TRBJ2-1	TRBV6-5	TGTGCCAGCAGTTACTCTTCCTACAATGAGCAGTTCTTC	CASSYSSYNEQFF
.	.	TRBJ1-4	TRBV5-6	TGTGCCAGCAGCAGAGACAGGCTGAATGAAAAACTGTTTTTT	CASSRDRLNEKLFF
.	.	TRBJ1-2	TRBV7-2	TGTGCCAGCAGCCTATATGGCTACACCTTC	CASSLYGYTF
TRBD1	.	TRBJ2-7	TRBV28	TGTGCCAGCAACGACGGGACAGGAGAAATCTACGAGCAGTACTTC	CASNDGTGEIYEQYF
.	.	TRBJ1-2	TRBV2	TGTGCCAGCAGTTGGGCAGGGTCGGAGGGCTACACCTTC	CASSWAGSEGYTF
.	once	TRBJ1-2	TRBV25-1	TGTGCCAGCAGTGAAGCAGGGACTCTTTATGGCTACACCTTC	CASSEAGTLYGYTF
TRBD1	.	TRBJ1-2	TRBV7-3	TGTGCCAGCAGCTTAGGGGACAGAAACTATGGCTACACCTTC	CASSLGDRNYGYTF
.	large	TRBJ1-5	TRBV7-8	TGTGCCAGCAGCTCCCTCAATCAGCCCCAGCATTTT	CASSSLNQPQHF
.	.	TRBJ2-2	TRBV9	TGTGCCAGCACGTCGAACACCGGGGAGCTGTTTTTT	CASTSNTGELFF
TRBD1	.	TRBJ2-7	TRBV5-1	TGCGCCAGCAGCGAGGCCCGGGACAGGGGCACCTACGAGCAGTACTTC	CASSEARDRGTYEQYF
.	few	TRBJ1-1	TRBV30	TGTGCCTGGGGGCTCCAGCGACACACTGAAGCTTTCTTT	CAWGLQRHTEAFF
TRBD1	.	TRBJ1-2	TRBV27	TGTGCCAGCAGTTGGAAGGGGACAGGCCGTGGCTACACCTTC	CASSWKGTGRGYTF
.	large	TRBJ1-2	TRBV5-1	TGCGCCAGCAGCTTCAATCGGGGCTATGGCTACACCTTC	CASSFNRGYGYTF
.	large	TRBJ1-1	TRBV7-9	TGTGCCAGCAGCTTGGGGGCCACCACTGAAGCTTTCTTT	CASSLGATTEAFF
.	.	TRBJ2-1	TRBV7-2	TGTGCCAGCAGCCCAAGCTCCCTCCCTCGGAATGAGCAGTTCTTC	CASSPSSLPRNEQFF
TRBD1	.	TRBJ1-1	TRBV29-1	TGCAGCGTGACAGGGGGAACAACCCAGGCTGAAGCTTTCTTT	CSVTGGTTQAEAFF
.	.	TRBJ2-3	TRBV9	TGTGCCAGCAGCGTAGTTGATACGCAGTATTTT	CASSVVDTQYF
TRBD2	.	TRBJ2-1	TRBV7-2	TGTGCCAGCAGCTTCCCCCGGGGGGGGACTAGCGGCTACAATGAGCAGTTCTTC	CASSFPRGGTSGYNEQFF
TRBD1	.	TRBJ1-1	TRBV29-1	TGCAGCGGGAGGGGACAGGGAATCACTAAAGCTTTCTTT	CSGRGQGITKAFF
.	.	TRBJ2-2	TRBV6-5	TGTGCCAGCAAGACAGGCTGGCTCGGGGAGCTGTTTTTT	CASKTGWLGELFF
.	.	TRBJ2-5	TRBV6-6	TGTGCCAGCAGTTCACCGACTAGGCAGCCAGAGACCCAGTACTTC	CASSSPTRQPETQYF
.	.	TRBJ1-3	TRBV9	TGTGCCAGCAGCGTAGAGGGGGGGATGGGAAACACCATATATTTT	CASSVEGGMGNTIYF
.	once	TRBJ1-3	TRBV30	TGTGCCTGGAGTGGCTTGGCTGGAAACACCATATATTTT	CAWSGLAGNTIYF
.	few	TRBJ2-7	TRBV21-1	TGTGCCAGCAGCAAAGACAGGGGGTGTAACGAGCAGTACTTC	CASSKDRGCNEQYF
.	.	TRBJ2-5	TRBV7-9	TGTGCCAGCACCTCCGACTATATCCAGACCCAGTACTTC	CASTSDYIQTQYF
.	.	TRBJ1-1	TRBV30	TGTGCCTGGAGCCCTACGACGGACCCCACTGAAGCTTTCTTT	CAWSPTTDPTEAFF
.	.	TRBJ2-5	TRBV4-3	TGCGCCAGCAGCCAAGACGTTTGGGAGACCCAGTACTTC	CASSQDVWETQYF
.	.	TRBJ2-1	TRBV4-3	TGCGCCAGCAGCCGATTCCGGGCGCGTGGGGACAATGAGCAGTTCTTC	CASSRFRARGDNEQFF
.	.	TRBJ1-3	TRBV5-1	TGCGCCAGCATGCCATATGCCCCAGGTGCCTCTGGAAACACCATATATTTT	CASMPYAPGASGNTIYF
.	.	TRBJ2-5	TRBV9	TGTGCCAGCAGCGTAGTTCCAGGGAGAGCCTCCCGAGAGACCCAGTACTTC	CASSVVPGRASRETQYF
.	.	TRBJ1-4	TRBV9	TGTGCCAGCAGCGAGGACAGAAGTAATGAAAAACTGTTTTTT	CASSEDRSNEKLFF